This T cell receptor (beta chain) is drawn from a study of read filtering for tumor transcriptome and immune sequencing. Study at large: Patients were 17 male and 13 to 15 female, mean age 65.9 years, range roughly 45 to 85. RNA-seq yielded only roughly 75 to 1,400 TCR reads, IR-seq about 4 to 10.27 million.

This clonotype was observed a few times. From approximately 430 ng of RNA, a library with molecular barcoded alpha/delta and beta/gamma adaptors was made. TCRdb recomputed calls from the reads with MiXCR, one row per CDR3 protein. This table has about 24,000 distinct CDR3 sequences, 22% appearing once. Sampling of bone marrow took place during active disease in every patient. The TCR originated in a donor aged 40 or over with multiple myeloma. The sequenced material came from a population of CD138-negative cells sorted from bone marrow.

The CDR3 sequence is CSATRGLTEAFF. CDR3 coding DNA: TGCAGTGCTACCAGGGGGCTGACTGAAGCTTTCTTT. The rearrangement uses TRBV20-1 and TRBJ1-1; 8 nucleotides match TRBD1. The CDR3 contains 12 residues. Germline V lookup: CDR1 DFQATT, CDR2 SNEGSKA (reference sequence). The V and J ends lost 4 bases and 5 bases, in that order; junction bases with no gene match: 3.